These 18 T cell receptor beta chains originate from one sample sequenced in a study of blood T cell repertoires in COVID-19. Profiled with immunoSEQ multiplex PCR; TCRdb holds only in-frame clones, not every one. The sample includes about 75,000 clones, approximately 87% of them seen just once. What was sequenced was peripheral blood. The receptors come from a human donor in a cohort sampled during active COVID-19.

J is TRBJ2-7 and V is TRBV18, with a possible D match to TRBD2 (6 bases). Germline V gives CDR1 KGHSH, CDR2 LQKENI. Trimming cost V 5 bases and J 2 bases, with 16 bases left between them. The CDR3 covers 15 residues. The CDR3 here is CASSESGTDPYEQYF. CDR3 sequence (DNA): TGTGCCAGCTCAGAATCCGGGACTGACCCCTACGAGCAGTACTTC.

The V gene is TRBV28, the J gene TRBJ1-4; D unresolved. V lost 7 bases to trimming and J lost 7 bases, with 16 bases between them. Germline lookup yields CDR1 MDHEN and CDR2 SYDVKM. The CDR3 has 14 amino acids. CDR3 coding DNA: TGTGCCAGCACCTTGGCCAGGTACAGTGAAAAACTGTTTTTT. Its protein is CASTLARYSEKLFF. The variable domain in full, with the rest retrieved from reference TRBV28 and TRBJ1-4, is DVKVTQSSRYLVKRTGEKVFLECVQDMDHENMFWYRQDPGLGLRLIYFSYDVKMKEKGDIPEGYSVSREKKERFSLILESASTNQTSMYLCASTLARYSEKLFFGSGTQLSVL.

V usage is TRBV7-9 and J usage is TRBJ2-2; D not certain. Germline loops: CDR1 SEHNR, CDR2 FQNEAQ (reference sequence). The CDR3 contains 13 residues. Trimming took off 3 bases at V and 9 bases at J, with 11 bases between the two ends. CDR3 sequence (DNA): TGTGCCAGCAGCTTTGCGGAGCCCAGGGAGCTGTTTTTT. Protein: CASSFAEPRELFF.

This chain links TRBV25-1 with TRBJ1-4, with D perhaps TRBD1 (5 bases). The CDR3 totals 15 residues. V dropped 1 base and J dropped 3 bases, with 9 bases sitting between them. Germline V gene sequence: CDR1 MGHDK, CDR2 SYGVNS. CDR3 amino acids: CASSEWGRANEKLFF. In DNA form, the CDR3 reads TGTGCCAGCAGTGAATGGGGCAGAGCTAATGAAAAACTGTTTTTT.

This clone has a handful of counts. The rearrangement joins TRBV2 to TRBJ1-2; the D gene is possibly TRBD1 (6 bases). Germline-derived CDR1 and CDR2 are SNHLY and FYNNEI. V lost 4 bases to trimming and J lost 8 bases, with 20 bases between them. The CDR3 totals 15 residues. CDR3 nucleotides: TGTGCCAGCAGTGCTCAGCTTTTGGGGGCAGGAGGCTACACCTTC. The encoded protein is CASSAQLLGAGGYTF.

The V gene is TRBV28, the J gene TRBJ1-5; TRBD1 matches at 7 bases. Germline CDR1 and CDR2: MDHEN and SYDVKM. The CDR3 sequence is 21 residues long. V lost 2 bases and J lost 4; bases outside the gene matches: 23. The CDR3 is CASSLNWWVGDSFFGNQPQHF. CDR3 in DNA: TGTGCCAGCAGTTTAAATTGGTGGGTCGGGGACAGCTTTTTTGGGAATCAGCCCCAGCATTTT.

The chain carries TRBV7-9 and TRBJ1-1; D is unclear. V lost 1 base to trimming and J lost 0 bases, with 6 bases between them. Germline V gives CDR1 SEHNR, CDR2 FQNEAQ (reference sequence). This CDR3 region has 14 residues. The CDR3 loop reads CASSLDGLNTEAFF. CDR3 nucleotide sequence: TGTGCCAGCAGCTTAGATGGGCTGAACACTGAAGCTTTCTTT.

This rearrangement joins TRBV7-6 to TRBJ2-1; no clear D gene. V was trimmed by 5 bases and J by 8 bases, leaving 10 bases between them. CDR1 is SGHVS, CDR2 FNYEAQ, per germline. The CDR3 is made up of 12 amino acids. The CDR3 sequence is CASSQAPHEQFF. The CDR3 nucleotides read TGTGCCAGCAGCCAAGCCCCCCATGAGCAGTTCTTC.

The V gene is TRBV4-3, the J gene TRBJ2-1; D possibly corresponds to TRBD2 (5 bases). From germline, CDR1 is LGHNA and CDR2 YSLEER. The V gene lost 2 bases and the J gene lost 4 bases, with 12 bases spanning the gap. The CDR3 is made up of 15 amino acids. CDR3 protein: CASSQPDGKYNEQFF. In nucleotides, the CDR3 is TGCGCCAGCAGCCAACCGGACGGGAAATACAATGAGCAGTTCTTC.

The J gene is TRBJ2-3, the V gene TRBV3-1 (or the pseudogene TRBV3-2); D unresolved. CDR3 length: 15 residues. V was trimmed by 0 bases and J by 0 bases, leaving 7 bases between them. The germline gives CDR1 LGHDT, CDR2 YNNKEL (reference sequence). CDR3 loop: CASSQDYSSTDTQYF. CDR3 sequence (DNA): TGTGCCAGCAGCCAAGATTACAGTAGCACAGATACGCAGTATTTT.

The chain recombines TRBV11-1 with TRBJ2-7, with TRBD1 identical over 10 bases. From germline, CDR1 is SGHAT and CDR2 FQDESV (reference sequence). There are 13 residues in the CDR3. Trimming at V came to 6 bases and at J to 6 bases, leaving 5 bases not matched to a gene. The CDR3 reads CASRKTGGLEQYF. As DNA, the CDR3 is TGTGCCAGCAGAAAGACAGGGGGCCTCGAGCAGTACTTC.

V gene TRBV11-2 combines with J gene TRBJ1-2; D unclear. Trimming pared 5 bases from V and 8 bases from J, leaving 21 bases between. The CDR3 contains 15 residues. The V gene's germline CDR1 is SGHAT and CDR2 FQNNGV. CDR3 amino acids: CASSRLRGPEEGYTF. The CDR3 nucleotides are TGTGCCAGCAGCCGCCTAAGAGGCCCCGAAGAGGGCTACACCTTC.

The rearrangement joins TRBV7-2 to TRBJ1-3; D may be TRBD1 (5 bases). The CDR3 consists of 15 residues. Deletions cut 4 bases from V and 4 bases from J, with 14 bases between. Germline loops: CDR1 SGHTA, CDR2 FQGNSA. The CDR3 sequence is CASSSPQGSGNTIYF. DNA of the CDR3: TGTGCCAGCAGCTCCCCCCAGGGATCCGGAAACACCATATATTTT.

The chain is built from TRBV6-5 and TRBJ1-4; maybe TRBD1 (5 bases). Germline CDR1 reads MNHEY; CDR2 reads SVGAGI. The CDR3 contains 14 residues. Trimming removed 4 bases at V and 5 bases at J, with 11 bases between. The CDR3 region has the DNA TGTGCCAGCAGTTCGGGACGGGGGAATGAAAAACTGTTTTTT. Translation gives CASSSGRGNEKLFF.

The CDR3 reads CAIRGTSGNSYNEQFF. The DNA for the CDR3 is TGTGCCATCAGGGGGACTAGCGGGAATTCCTACAATGAGCAGTTCTTC. The V call is TRBV10-3, the J call TRBJ2-1; 13 bases align to TRBD2. Unmatched junction bases numbered 3, after V lost 6 bases and J lost 1 base. From germline, CDR1 is ENHRY and CDR2 SYGVKD. There are 16 residues in the CDR3.

This chain connects TRBV4-1 to TRBJ1-5, with TRBD1 matching 7 bases. The J segment lost 6 bases and the V segment lost 0 bases, leaving 8 bases of the junction unmatched. The CDR3 consists of 16 residues. The germline gives CDR1 MGHRA, CDR2 YSYEKL. The CDR3 DNA sequence: TGCGCCAGCAGCCAAGATGAAAACAGGGGTCGTCAGCCCCAGCATTTT. Amino acids: CASSQDENRGRQPQHF.

The chain is built from TRBV4-3 and TRBJ2-5; 8 bases are a match to TRBD2. Germline-derived CDR1 and CDR2 are LGHNA and YSLEER. V shed 4 bases, J shed 5 bases, and the junction held 9 bases outside the gene matches. The CDR3 length is 15 residues. The CDR3 DNA reads as TGCGCCAGCAGCCCCGCCGGCGGACTAGCTGAGACCCAGTACTTC. This codes for CASSPAGGLAETQYF.

This clone was recorded only once. This sequence joins TRBV9 and TRBJ2-5, with TRBD2 matching 9 bases. J gave up 4 bases and V 4 bases, and 11 bases lay outside the gene matches. This CDR3 is 16 amino acids long. Germline values: CDR1 SGDLS, CDR2 YYNGEE. CDR3 loop: CASSSSSAGGTETQYF. The CDR3, as DNA: TGTGCCAGCAGCAGTAGTTCTGCGGGGGGGACAGAGACCCAGTACTTC.